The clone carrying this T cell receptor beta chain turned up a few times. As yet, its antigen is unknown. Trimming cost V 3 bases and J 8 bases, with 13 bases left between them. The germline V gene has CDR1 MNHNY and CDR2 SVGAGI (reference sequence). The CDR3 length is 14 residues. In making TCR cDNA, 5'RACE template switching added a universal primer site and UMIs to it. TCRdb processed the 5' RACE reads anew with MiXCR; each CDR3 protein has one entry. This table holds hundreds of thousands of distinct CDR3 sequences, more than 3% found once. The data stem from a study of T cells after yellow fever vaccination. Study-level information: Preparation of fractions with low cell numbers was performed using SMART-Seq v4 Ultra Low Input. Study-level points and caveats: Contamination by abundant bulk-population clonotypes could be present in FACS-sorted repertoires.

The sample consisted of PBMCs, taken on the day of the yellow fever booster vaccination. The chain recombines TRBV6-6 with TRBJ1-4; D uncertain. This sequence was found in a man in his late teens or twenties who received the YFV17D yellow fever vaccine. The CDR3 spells CASSYVRSGEKLFF. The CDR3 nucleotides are TGTGCCAGCAGTTATGTGAGGTCAGGAGAAAAACTGTTTTTT.